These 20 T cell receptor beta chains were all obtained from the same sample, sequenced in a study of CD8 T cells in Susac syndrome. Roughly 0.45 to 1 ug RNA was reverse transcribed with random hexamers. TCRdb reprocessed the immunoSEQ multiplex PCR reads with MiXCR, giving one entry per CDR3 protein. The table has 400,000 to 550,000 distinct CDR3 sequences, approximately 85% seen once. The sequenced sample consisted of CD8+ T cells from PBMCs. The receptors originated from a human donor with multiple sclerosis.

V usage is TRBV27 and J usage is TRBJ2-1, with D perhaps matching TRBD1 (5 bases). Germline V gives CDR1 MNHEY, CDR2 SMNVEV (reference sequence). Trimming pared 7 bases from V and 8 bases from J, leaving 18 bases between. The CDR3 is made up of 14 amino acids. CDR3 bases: TGTGCCAGCATGGCAGCTGAAGGGGCACATGAGCAGTTCTTC. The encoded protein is CASMAAEGAHEQFF.

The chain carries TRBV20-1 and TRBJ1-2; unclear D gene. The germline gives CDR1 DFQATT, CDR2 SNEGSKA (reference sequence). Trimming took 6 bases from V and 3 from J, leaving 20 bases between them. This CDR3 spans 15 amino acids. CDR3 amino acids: CSADPLGGLDYGYTF. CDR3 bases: TGCAGTGCCGATCCCTTGGGAGGTTTGGACTATGGCTACACCTTC.

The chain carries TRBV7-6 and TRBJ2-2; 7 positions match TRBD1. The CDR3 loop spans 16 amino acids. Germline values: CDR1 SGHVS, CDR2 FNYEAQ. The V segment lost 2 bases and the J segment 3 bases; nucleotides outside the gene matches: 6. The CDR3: CASSLQGTADTGELFF. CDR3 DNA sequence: TGTGCCAGCAGCTTACAGGGGACAGCGGACACCGGGGAGCTGTTTTTT.

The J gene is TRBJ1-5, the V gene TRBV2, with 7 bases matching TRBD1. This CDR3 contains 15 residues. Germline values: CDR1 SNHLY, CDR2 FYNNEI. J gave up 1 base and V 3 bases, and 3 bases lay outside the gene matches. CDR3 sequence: CASSEGTASNQPQHF. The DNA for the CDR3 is TGTGCCAGCAGTGAGGGGACAGCGAGCAATCAGCCCCAGCATTTT.

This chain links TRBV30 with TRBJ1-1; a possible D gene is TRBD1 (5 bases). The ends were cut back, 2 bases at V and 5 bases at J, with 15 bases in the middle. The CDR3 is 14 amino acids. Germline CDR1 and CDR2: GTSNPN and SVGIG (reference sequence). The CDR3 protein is CAWSQRGAWTEAFF. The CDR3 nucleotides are TGTGCCTGGAGTCAAAGGGGCGCTTGGACTGAAGCTTTCTTT. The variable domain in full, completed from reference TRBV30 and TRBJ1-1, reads SQTIHQWPATLVQPVGSPLSLECTVEGTSNPNLYWYRQAAGRGLQLLFYSVGIGQISSEVPQNLSASRPQDRQFILSSKKLLLSDSGFYLCAWSQRGAWTEAFFGQGTRLTVV.

CDR3 coding DNA: TGTGCCAGCAGCTTAGCGGGGCTGACTTACAATGAGCAGTTCTTC. Translating it yields CASSLAGLTYNEQFF. The rearrangement links TRBV7-9 to TRBJ2-1, with TRBD1 as a possible D gene (5 bases). Germline V gene data show CDR1 as SEHNR and CDR2 as FQNEAQ (reference sequence). V lost 0 bases, J lost 4 bases, and 10 bases lay in between. The CDR3 has 15 residues.

The CDR3: CASSASGITDTQYF. CDR3 sequence (DNA): TGTGCCAGCAGCGCTAGCGGGATAACAGATACGCAGTATTTT. The chain is built from TRBV6-4 and TRBJ2-3, with 9 bases aligning to TRBD2. The CDR3 has 14 amino acids. The J segment lost 3 bases and the V segment lost 6 bases, leaving 4 bases of the junction unmatched. The germline V gene encodes CDR1 MRHNA and CDR2 SNTAGT.

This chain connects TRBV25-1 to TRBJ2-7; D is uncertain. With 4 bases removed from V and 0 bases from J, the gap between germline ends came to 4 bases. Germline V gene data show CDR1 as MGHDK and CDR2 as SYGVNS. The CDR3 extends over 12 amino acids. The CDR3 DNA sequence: TGTGCCAGCAGTGTGAGCTCCTACGAGCAGTACTTC. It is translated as CASSVSSYEQYF.

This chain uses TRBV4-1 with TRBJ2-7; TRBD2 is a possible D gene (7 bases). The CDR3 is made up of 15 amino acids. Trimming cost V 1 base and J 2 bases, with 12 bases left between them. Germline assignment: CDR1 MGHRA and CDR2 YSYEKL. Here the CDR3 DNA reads TGCGCCAGCAGCCAAGTAACGGGGGGCCCCTACGAGCAGTACTTC. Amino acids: CASSQVTGGPYEQYF.

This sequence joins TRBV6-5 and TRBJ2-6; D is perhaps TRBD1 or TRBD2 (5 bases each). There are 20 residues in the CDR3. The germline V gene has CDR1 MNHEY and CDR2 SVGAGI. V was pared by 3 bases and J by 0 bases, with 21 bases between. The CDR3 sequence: CASSYLGGIWDGSGANVLTF. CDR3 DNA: TGTGCCAGCAGTTATCTTGGGGGAATTTGGGACGGCTCTGGGGCCAACGTCCTGACTTTC.

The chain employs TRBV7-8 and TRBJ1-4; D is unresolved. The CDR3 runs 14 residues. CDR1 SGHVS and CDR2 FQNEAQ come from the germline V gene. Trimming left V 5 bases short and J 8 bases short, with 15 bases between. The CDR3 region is CASSPASGGEKLFF. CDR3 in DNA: TGTGCCAGCAGCCCGGCGTCGGGAGGGGAAAAACTGTTTTTT.

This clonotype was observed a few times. The CDR3 sequence: CASSYWNRGHEKLFF. The CDR3 region has the DNA TGTGCCAGCAGTTACTGGAACAGGGGTCATGAAAAACTGTTTTTT. V and J are TRBV6-5 and TRBJ1-4; 7 bases agree with TRBD1. Germline values: CDR1 MNHEY, CDR2 SVGAGI. This CDR3 has 15 amino acids. The trim removed 1 base at V and 6 bases at J, leaving 5 bases unmatched.

This chain's CDR3 is CASSPRGSGPDTQYF. The CDR3 DNA reads TGTGCCAGCAGTCCTCGGGGTAGCGGGCCAGATACGCAGTATTTT. This chain links TRBV28 with TRBJ2-3; 7 bases match TRBD2. The CDR3 totals 15 residues. V trimming: 5 bases; J trimming: 4 bases; junction bases outside the gene matches: 9. Germline CDR1 reads MDHEN; CDR2 reads SYDVKM.

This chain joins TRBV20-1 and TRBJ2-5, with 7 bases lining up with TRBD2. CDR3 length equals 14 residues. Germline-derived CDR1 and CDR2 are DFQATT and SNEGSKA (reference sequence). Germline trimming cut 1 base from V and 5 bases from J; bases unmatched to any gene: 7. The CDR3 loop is CSARGAGDAETQYF. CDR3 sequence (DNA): TGCAGTGCTAGAGGGGCGGGGGATGCGGAGACCCAGTACTTC.

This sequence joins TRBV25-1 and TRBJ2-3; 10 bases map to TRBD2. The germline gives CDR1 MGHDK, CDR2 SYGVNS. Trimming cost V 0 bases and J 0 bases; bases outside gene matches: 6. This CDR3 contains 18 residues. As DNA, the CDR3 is TGTGCCAGCAGTGAATACTTCACTAGCGGGGAAAGCACAGATACGCAGTATTTT. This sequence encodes CASSEYFTSGESTDTQYF.

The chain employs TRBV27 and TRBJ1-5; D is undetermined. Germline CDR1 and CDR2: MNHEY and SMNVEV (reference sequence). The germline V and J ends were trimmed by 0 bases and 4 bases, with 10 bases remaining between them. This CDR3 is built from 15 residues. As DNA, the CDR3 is TGTGCCAGCAGTTTATCTCCGGGTGGGAATCAGCCCCAGCATTTT. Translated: CASSLSPGGNQPQHF.

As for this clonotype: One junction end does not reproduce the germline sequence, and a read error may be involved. In DNA, the CDR3 is TGTGCCGGCAGTGGAGGATACGAGCAGTACTTC. It specifies CAGSGGYEQYF. The chain uses TRBV6-1 and TRBJ2-7; D may be TRBD2 (5 bases). In germline, CDR1 is MNHNS, CDR2 SASEGT. CDR3 size: 11 residues.

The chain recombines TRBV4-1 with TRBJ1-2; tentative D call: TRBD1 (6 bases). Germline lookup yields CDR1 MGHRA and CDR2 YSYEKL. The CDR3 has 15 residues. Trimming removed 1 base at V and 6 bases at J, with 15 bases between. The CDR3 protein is CASSQASWGRNGYTF. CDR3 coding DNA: TGCGCCAGCAGCCAAGCATCCTGGGGGCGGAATGGCTACACCTTC.

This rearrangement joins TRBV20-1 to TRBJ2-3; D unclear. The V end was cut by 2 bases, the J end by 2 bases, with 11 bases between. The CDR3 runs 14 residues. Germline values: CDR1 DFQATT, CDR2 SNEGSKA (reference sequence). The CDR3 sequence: CSARTKGTTDTQYF. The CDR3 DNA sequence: TGCAGTGCTAGAACCAAGGGCACCACAGATACGCAGTATTTT.

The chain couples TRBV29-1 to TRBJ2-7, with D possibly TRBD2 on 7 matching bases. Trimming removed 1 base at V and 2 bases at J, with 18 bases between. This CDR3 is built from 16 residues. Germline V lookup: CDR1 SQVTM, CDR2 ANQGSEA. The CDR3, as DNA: TGCAGCGTTGAAGGCCTGAAGGGGGGGCCCGCCTACGAGCAGTACTTC. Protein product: CSVEGLKGGPAYEQYF.